This section outlines one T cell receptor beta chain sequence together with its context. CDR1 and CDR2 (germline): MNHEY, SVGAGI. There are 14 residues in the CDR3. Losses at the gene ends were 5 bases for V and 2 bases for J; bases not matched to a gene: 2. Measured with immunoSEQ multiplex PCR; TCRdb has only the in-frame clones, and not every one. The sample records just over 50,000 clones, approximately 77% being singletons. The data stem from a study of PD-L1 blockade in urothelial cancer. At the level of the study: At 6 weeks and at 3 weeks (second dose) after treatment start, blood was analyzed.

The time point denotes: pretreatment peripheral blood. V and J are TRBV6-5 and TRBJ1-2, with 10 bases fitting TRBD1. This sample comprised PBMCs, obtained around atezolizumab (anti-PD-L1) treatment. This TCR was recovered from a man in his 70s with urothelial cancer. The CDR3 DNA reads as TGTGCCAGCAGTACGGGACAGGGGAACTATGGCTACACCTTC. This translates into CASSTGQGNYGYTF.